This T cell receptor (beta chain) derives from a study of OX40 agonist ivuxolimab in advanced cancers. Background for the entire study: Ivuxolimab was an agonistic, fully human IgG2 monoclonal antibody directed against OX40 (CD134), a costimulatory receptor. Peripheral TCRbeta sequencing was intended to test whether TCR sequence diversity was altered and clonal T-cell expansion was caused by ivuxolimab. Partial responses were achieved by three dose-escalation patients, of whom one had hepatocellular carcinoma and two had cutaneous melanoma. A male proportion of roughly 80% and a mean age of approximately 60 years, ranging from 23 to 79, were recorded for the dose-escalation cohort. Intravenous ivuxolimab was administered to patients every 2 weeks at six dose levels: 0.01, 0.1, 0.3, 1.5, 3 and 10 mg/kg. The paper describes the monotherapy dose-escalation part (N ≈ 52 patients) of the phase I trial of ivuxolimab. Among the 52 dose-escalation patients, 19 had hepatocellular carcinoma, some 15 melanoma, 9 renal cell carcinoma and 9 head and neck cancer. Patients were allowed to have had prior anti-PD-1, anti-PD-L1 or anti-CTLA-4 therapy, and more than 30% of the dose-escalation patients had previously received checkpoint inhibitors.

The trial excluded patients who had a history of autoimmune disease or were on systemic immunosuppression. Peripheral blood for TCR sequencing was collected from all dose cohorts at baseline, on cycle 4 day 1, and on cycle 7 day 1. Samples were obtained from an open-label, multicenter, first-in-human phase I dose-escalation trial of ivuxolimab. Adults with locally advanced or metastatic head and neck squamous cell, hepatocellular, melanoma or renal cell carcinoma were enrolled in the trial. Before TCR sequencing, CD4+ T cells and CD8+ T cells were sorted from peripheral blood as separate populations. To note about this clone: Its specific antigen is unknown. The junction departs from the called germline gene at one end, perhaps through a read error.

General findings and caveats noted by the study authors: After ivuxolimab, more expanded clones were found on average in CD8+ T cells than in CD4+ T cells. In the 0.1-3.0 mg/kg groups, partial responders were among the patients with the lowest normalized peripheral clonal expansion, particularly in CD8+ T cells. The antigen specificity of the peripheral T cells that underwent clonal expansion was not determined. At doses of 0.1 to 3.0 mg/kg, clonal expansion of both CD4+ and CD8+ T cells in blood was seen between baseline and week 6. Low levels of normalized T-cell clonal expansion were also shown by some nonresponding patients.

The germline V gene yields SGHRS for CDR1 and YFSETQ for CDR2. Counted from cysteine to phenylalanine, this CDR3 has 11 amino acids. The kept DNA is CDR3 alone, 33 bases in frame from the first base. Genomic DNA was isolated from the sorted cells so that the TCRbeta CDR3 region could be sequenced. The immunoSEQ Assay was used for sequencing of TCRbeta CDR3 regions. This is the immuneACCESS table as TCRdb keeps it, with only in-frame sequences that have V and J called. A part of the clones is gone; compared with another copy, unresolved V genes explain less than half, and the rest is unexplained. The sample data list tens of thousands of clones, and 65% to 85% of these were observed just once. About 2.9% of the sample is taken by the ten largest.

This sample comprised CD4+ or CD8+ T cells sorted from blood, obtained in a trial of the OX40 agonist ivuxolimab. This receptor was obtained from an adult with an advanced solid tumor such as melanoma, head and neck, liver or kidney cancer. The sequence links TRBV5-1 to TRBJ2-3, with an unclear D gene assignment. The CDR3 reads as follows: CASSLGDTQYF. The DNA sequence follows: TGTGCCAGCAGCTTGGGAGATACGCAGTATTTT.